The 16 T cell receptor beta chains presented below share a single source sample, sequenced in a study of OX40 agonist ivuxolimab in advanced cancers. The method was immunoSEQ multiplex PCR; TCRdb's version includes in-frame clones alone and lacks a portion of them. This sample yields 60,000 to 65,000 clones, of which roughly 91% are seen a single time; roughly 25% belongs to the top ten. Sequencing used CD4+ or CD8+ T cells sorted from blood, obtained in a trial of the OX40 agonist ivuxolimab. These receptors all come from an adult with an advanced solid tumor such as melanoma, head and neck, liver or kidney cancer.

This chain links TRBV19 with TRBJ2-7, with 7 bases identical to TRBD1. The CDR3 extends over 15 amino acids. V lost 5 bases, J lost 4 bases, and 11 bases stayed unmatched. Germline CDR1 LNHDA, CDR2 SQIVND (reference sequence). The CDR3 spells CASSSRDSVGYEQYF. DNA for the CDR3: TGTGCCAGTAGTTCCCGGGACAGCGTCGGGTACGAGCAGTACTTC.

The table lists this clone with a count of one. The chain has TRBV20-1 and TRBJ2-7; D not certain. Per the germline V gene, CDR1 is DFQATT and CDR2 is SNEGSKA (reference sequence). Trimming left V 1 base short and J 4 bases short, with 5 bases between. CDR3 length: 11 residues. In DNA form, the CDR3 reads TGCAGTGCTAGAGTAGGTTACGAGCAGTACTTC. Encoded protein: CSARVGYEQYF.

This chain connects TRBV28 to TRBJ2-1; unclear D gene. Trimming stripped 5 bases from V and 7 bases from J, with 18 bases between. Germline V gene sequence: CDR1 MDHEN, CDR2 SYDVKM. The CDR3 has 15 residues. The CDR3 loop is CASSLSPGGNNEQFF. The CDR3 coding sequence is TGTGCCAGCAGTCTTAGCCCCGGTGGAAATAATGAGCAGTTCTTC.

The chain recombines TRBV7-2 with TRBJ2-5, with 10 positions matching TRBD2. Trimming cost V 2 bases and J 0 bases; bases outside gene matches: 3. The CDR3 totals 16 residues. Germline V lookup: CDR1 SGHTA, CDR2 FQGNSA. CDR3 protein: CASSLWTSGNQETQYF. The CDR3 DNA follows: TGTGCCAGCAGCTTATGGACTAGCGGAAACCAAGAGACCCAGTACTTC.

The chain couples TRBV11-3 to TRBJ2-7, with TRBD2 identical over 12 bases. The ends lost 3 bases at V and 2 bases at J; junction bases unmatched: 2. The CDR3 covers 15 residues. The germline V gene has CDR1 SGHNT and CDR2 YENEEA. The CDR3 coding sequence is TGTGCCAGCAGCTTGACTAGCGGGAGTCCCTACGAGCAGTACTTC. It yields the protein CASSLTSGSPYEQYF.

The gene calls are TRBV4-1 and TRBJ2-1; D is undetermined. The CDR3 loop spans 13 amino acids. Germline lookup yields CDR1 MGHRA and CDR2 YSYEKL. V gave up 1 base and J gave up 9 bases, with 10 bases separating them. The CDR3 reads CASSQGEVGEQFF. The CDR3 nucleotides read TGCGCCAGCAGCCAAGGGGAAGTTGGTGAGCAGTTCTTC.

CDR3 DNA sequence: TGTGCCAGCGGGGCCCTAGCGGTCAGCACAGATACGCAGTATTTT. This sequence encodes CASGALAVSTDTQYF. This chain links TRBV27 with TRBJ2-3; TRBD2 aligns across 7 bases. CDR1 MNHEY and CDR2 SMNVEV come from the germline V gene (reference sequence). After removal of 8 bases from V and 0 bases from J, the junction contained 8 bases not matched to a gene. This CDR3 comprises 15 residues.

This clone was counted a single time. This chain connects TRBV27 to TRBJ2-1, with D perhaps TRBD1 (6 bases). Germline lookup yields CDR1 MNHEY and CDR2 SMNVEV (reference sequence). The ends were cut back, 5 bases at V and 5 bases at J, with 13 bases in the middle. The CDR3 runs 14 residues. This chain's CDR3 is CASSLRDNNNEQFF. The CDR3 DNA is TGTGCCAGCAGTCTCCGGGACAACAACAATGAGCAGTTCTTC.

The CDR3 nucleotides read TGCGCCAGCAGCCCGGACAGCAATCAGCCCCAGCATTTT. This codes for CASSPDSNQPQHF. J is TRBJ1-5 and V is TRBV5-1; no clear D gene. This CDR3 region has 13 residues. The V end lost 4 bases, the J end lost 1 base, and 6 bases lay between the germline ends. Germline V gene sequence: CDR1 SGHRS, CDR2 YFSETQ.

The chain joins TRBV28 to TRBJ1-5; no definite D call. V lost 8 bases and J lost 0, with 11 bases in between. The CDR3 totals 14 residues. Looked up from germline, CDR1 is MDHEN and CDR2 is SYDVKM. CDR3 loop: CASSTWASNQPQHF. The CDR3, as DNA: TGTGCCAGCTCTACTTGGGCTAGCAATCAGCCCCAGCATTTT.

This clone came up once. The chain has TRBV5-1 and TRBJ2-7, with 10 positions matching TRBD1. Germline values: CDR1 SGHRS, CDR2 YFSETQ. The CDR3 covers 14 residues. V was pared by 4 bases and J by 3 bases, with 4 bases of the junction left unmatched. The CDR3 DNA reads as TGCGCCAGCAGCATAGGACAGGGGGACTACGAGCAGTACTTC. This codes for CASSIGQGDYEQYF. The whole variable domain, filled in from reference TRBV5-1 and TRBJ2-7, reads KAGVTQTPRYLIKTRGQQVTLSCSPISGHRSVSWYQQTPGQGLQFLFEYFSETQRNKGNFPGRFSGRQFSNSRSEMNVSTLELGDSALYLCASSIGQGDYEQYFGPGTRLTVT.

J is TRBJ2-5 and V is TRBV11-3; 8 positions match TRBD2. The J call may be faulty, since TRBJ2-7 better matches the DNA end. The CDR3 contains 16 residues. Germline CDR1 SGHNT, CDR2 YENEEA. The CDR3, as DNA: TGTGCCAGCAGTATCCGTTATAGCGGGATCTCCTACGAGCAGTACTTC. Translated: CASSIRYSGISYEQYF.

The rearrangement joins TRBV10-2 to TRBJ2-7; 8 bases line up with TRBD2. This CDR3 has 16 residues. After removal of 6 bases from V and 0 bases from J, the junction contained 10 bases not matched to a gene. Looked up from germline, CDR1 is WSHSY and CDR2 is SAAADI. In DNA, the CDR3 is TGCGCCAGCAGGGAAACCGGGACTAGGGGCTCCTACGAGCAGTACTTC. As protein: CASRETGTRGSYEQYF.

The chain recombines TRBV7-6 with TRBJ2-2; D possibly corresponds to TRBD2 (6 bases). The CDR3 is 13 residues long. Germline V lookup: CDR1 SGHVS, CDR2 FNYEAQ. The V and J ends lost 5 bases and 7 bases respectively, with 11 bases between them. The CDR3 reads CASSPEGFGELFF. The CDR3 region has the DNA TGTGCCAGCAGCCCGGAGGGATTCGGGGAGCTGTTTTTT.

This clone was seen once. The chain combines TRBV6-5 with TRBJ2-5; D unclear. The CDR3 has 13 residues. V was trimmed by 0 bases and J by 5 bases, leaving 7 bases between them. Germline values: CDR1 MNHEY, CDR2 SVGAGI. CDR3 in amino acids: CASSYSSSETQYF. CDR3 in DNA: TGTGCCAGCAGTTACTCGAGTTCTGAGACCCAGTACTTC.

This sequence joins TRBV28 and TRBJ2-3, with 10 bases fitting TRBD2. The CDR3 has 20 amino acids. CDR1 is MDHEN and CDR2 is SYDVKM in the germline V gene. The V and J ends lost 3 bases and 4 bases, in that order; junction bases with no gene match: 19. The CDR3 sequence is CASSFPPFRSSGRGADTQYF. CDR3 bases: TGTGCCAGCAGTTTCCCGCCTTTCCGATCTAGCGGGAGAGGAGCAGATACGCAGTATTTT.